The 2 T cell receptor beta chains reported below all come from one sample, sequenced in a study of Graves' ophthalmopathy and Graves' hyperthyroidism (dated by TCRdb to the late 2010s). TCRdb records Illumina HiSeq 2000 as the sequencer. For repertoire sequencing, the TCR beta CDR3 regions were amplified from RNA transcripts. A first-round RT-PCR used HTBI primers with the Qiagen OneStep RT-PCR kit, followed by a second-round multiplex PCR, size selection and purification. The raw public reads went through TCRdb reprocessing: fastp at Q25, MiXCR clone calling, in-frame beta chains kept. Identical CDR3 proteins give one entry, which carries the most common genes and DNA. Here the sample has hundreds of thousands of distinct CDR3 sequences; about 38% occur a single time. Clones ranked in the top ten supply more than 2.5% of the sample. Source material: peripheral blood. The receptors were gathered from an adult man with Graves' ophthalmopathy.

This clonotype was seen more than once but under ten times. The chain links TRBV11-3 to TRBJ2-2; D is perhaps TRBD2 (7 bases). V was clipped by 8 bases and J by 0 bases, with 10 bases between them. Per the germline V gene, CDR1 is SGHNT and CDR2 is YENEEA. The CDR3 has 14 residues. The CDR3: CASGGGPNTGELFF. The CDR3 DNA is TGTGCCAGCGGGGGGGGGCCGAACACCGGGGAGCTGTTTTTT.

V usage is TRBV10-2 and J usage is TRBJ1-6, with D perhaps matching TRBD1 (5 bases). CDR1 and CDR2 (germline): WSHSY, SAAADI. V dropped 3 bases and J dropped 8 bases, with 11 bases sitting between them. CDR3 length equals 14 residues. CDR3 amino acids: CASSERQGDSPLHF. The CDR3 DNA is TGCGCCAGCAGTGAACGGCAGGGCGATTCACCCCTCCACTTT.